This T cell receptor beta chain appears in the sequencing data of a study of cytomegalovirus exposure and HLA in healthy donors. The repertoire was sequenced with immunoSEQ multiplex PCR; TCRdb's copy has only in-frame clones and lacks some. Of over 120,000 clones in the sample, 87% were seen once. The donors were in the roughly 130-subject validation cohort, distinct from the approximately 670-subject first cohort. Of note for this clone: Its matching antigen is unknown.

V lost 6 bases to trimming and J lost 3 bases, with 8 bases between them. Germline V gives CDR1 MGHDK, CDR2 SYGVNS. This CDR3 comprises 13 residues. Notes on the study in general: In vitro checks showed that a few CMV-associated chains really do target CMV antigens. The dataset shows that most TCR sequences were rare, while some public TCRs occurred in many donors. Subsequent analysis found a tendency for first-cohort TCR clusters to co-occur within the approximately 130 validation repertoires.

V is TRBV25-1 and J is TRBJ2-2; D possibly corresponds to TRBD2 (5 bases). The TCR originated in a man between 18 and 29 years old in good health and CMV-seropositive. The source material was PBMCs. In nucleotides, the CDR3 is TGTGCCAGCAGAAGAGGGTACACCGGGGAGCTGTTTTTT. It codes for CASRRGYTGELFF.